The clone carrying this T cell receptor beta chain was detected ten times or more. This sample was taken from a study of T-cell reconstitution after alpha-beta-depleted transplantation in children. This CDR3 contains 12 residues. The V gene end was trimmed by 6 bases and the J gene end by 5 bases; junction bases not matched to a gene: 3. Germline CDR1 is SGHTA and CDR2 is FQGNSA. A TCRbeta library incorporating unique molecular identifiers was prepared. TCRdb re-derived calls from the PCR reads in MiXCR, one entry per CDR3 protein. The sample lists approximately 490,000 distinct CDR3 sequences, under 15% seen once, with about 5.4% in the top ten.

The sequencing used PBMCs from the stem cell graft donor, collected from the stem cell graft. This chain connects TRBV7-2 to TRBJ2-5; 7 nucleotides match TRBD2. The source is a human donor who donated a stem cell graft to a child with combined immunodeficiency. CDR3 protein: CASRTSTETQYF. DNA of the CDR3: TGTGCCAGCAGGACTAGCACGGAGACCCAGTACTTC.